These 8 T cell receptor beta chains came from one sample sequenced in a study of blood T cell repertoires in COVID-19. Assay used: immunoSEQ multiplex PCR; TCRdb lists only in-frame clones, some missing. The table has about 300,000 clones, 88% seen once. Specimen: peripheral blood. These TCRs come from a woman between 25 and 40 years old who had recovered from COVID-19.

V usage is TRBV15 and J usage is TRBJ1-1; D is unresolved. The CDR3 covers 15 residues. In germline, CDR1 is LNHNV, CDR2 YYDKDF (reference sequence). The ends were cut back, 0 bases at V and 0 bases at J, with 8 bases in the middle. The CDR3 DNA sequence: TGTGCCACCAGCAGAGATTTAAACATGAACACTGAAGCTTTCTTT. Protein product: CATSRDLNMNTEAFF.

The V gene is TRBV6-1, the J gene TRBJ1-6; 11 nucleotides align to TRBD1. CDR1 is MNHNS and CDR2 is SASEGT in the germline V gene. The CDR3 has 16 amino acids. Germline trimming cut 1 base from V and 10 bases from J; bases unmatched to any gene: 6. CDR3 sequence: CASSEGTGGAASPLHF. CDR3 DNA sequence: TGTGCCAGCAGTGAAGGGACAGGGGGCGCCGCGTCACCCCTCCACTTT.

The chain couples TRBV4-3 to TRBJ2-5; TRBD1 agrees at 11 bases. Losses at the gene ends were 0 bases for V and 5 bases for J; bases not matched to a gene: 5. The CDR3 loop spans 16 amino acids. Germline CDR1 reads LGHNA; CDR2 reads YSLEER. The CDR3 region has the DNA TGCGCCAGCAGCCAAGATTATCGGGACAGGGGGGAGACCCAGTACTTC. Protein product: CASSQDYRDRGETQYF.

The chain is built from TRBV11-2 and TRBJ1-4, with TRBD1 as a possible D gene (6 bases). This CDR3 has 15 amino acids. Germline V gives CDR1 SGHAT, CDR2 FQNNGV. The germline V and J ends were trimmed by 5 bases and 8 bases, with 18 bases remaining between them. The CDR3 sequence is CASSPENRVGEKLFF. In DNA, the CDR3 is TGTGCCAGCAGCCCGGAAAACAGGGTGGGCGAAAAACTGTTTTTT.

The CDR3 nucleotides read TGCGCCAGCAGCTGGGGGACAGACTTACCGTCCCTCCACTTT. Translating gives CASSWGTDLPSLHF. This rearrangement joins TRBV5-1 to TRBJ1-6, with 7 nucleotides matching TRBD1. V trimming: 3 bases; J trimming: 14 bases; junction bases outside the gene matches: 11. There are 14 residues in the CDR3. The germline V gene encodes CDR1 SGHRS and CDR2 YFSETQ.

This rearrangement joins TRBV7-9 to TRBJ1-5; D not certain. The CDR3 is 15 residues long. Germline CDR1 is SEHNR and CDR2 is FQNEAQ (reference sequence). V was trimmed by 1 base and J by 2 bases, leaving 9 bases between them. In DNA form, the CDR3 reads TGTGCCAGCAGCTTAGGCGGCAGCGGCAATCAGCCCCAGCATTTT. This codes for CASSLGGSGNQPQHF.

A word on this clone: This CDR3 is also generated by other DNA sequences in the sample. The genes are TRBV4-2 and TRBJ2-7; 13 nucleotides line up with TRBD2. This CDR3 is built from 15 residues. Looked up from germline, CDR1 is LGHNA and CDR2 is YNFKEQ. With 1 base clipped from V and 4 bases from J, the junction kept 1 base outside the gene matches. CDR3 amino acids: CASSQGTSGGYEQYF. DNA for the CDR3: TGTGCCAGCAGCCAAGGGACTAGCGGGGGTTACGAGCAGTACTTC.

The chain has TRBV7-9 and TRBJ1-2, with D unclear. Germline V lookup: CDR1 SEHNR, CDR2 FQNEAQ (reference sequence). The ends were cut back, 1 base at V and 0 bases at J, with 12 bases in the middle. The CDR3 contains 16 residues. CDR3 residues: CASSLEYQGANYGYTF. DNA of the CDR3: TGTGCCAGCAGCTTAGAATACCAAGGAGCTAACTATGGCTACACCTTC.